This entry features one T cell receptor beta chain sequence. Per germline, CDR1 KGHSH and CDR2 LQKENI. The CDR3 contains 17 residues. V was cut by 2 bases and J by 4 bases, with 20 bases left in between. The entry originates in a study of cytomegalovirus exposure and HLA in healthy donors. 60 Vbeta and 13 Jbeta primers were used in PCR. The protocol was immunoSEQ multiplex PCR, while the TCRdb copy is restricted to in-frame clones and leaves out a portion. This table holds roughly 150,000 clones, about three quarters found once. The source of this sequence is a man aged 25-45 years in good health and CMV-seropositive. The chain links TRBV18 to TRBJ1-1, with D possibly TRBD1 on 6 matching bases. Input material: PBMCs. DNA for the CDR3: TGTGCCAGCTCACCATCCTCATCCGGGACATCGGGCACTGAAGCTTTCTTT. This gives the protein CASSPSSSGTSGTEAFF. The full variable domain, its missing parts supplied by reference TRBV18 and TRBJ1-1, is NAGVMQNPRHLVRRRGQEARLRCSPMKGHSHVYWYRQLPEEGLKFMVYLQKENIIDESGMPKERFSAEFPKEGPSILRIQQVVRGDSAAYFCASSPSSSGTSGTEAFFGQGTRLTVV.